Below, 10 T cell receptor beta chains from the same sample are listed, as sequenced in a study of T cell responses to AZD1222 COVID-19 vaccine. Clones were read by immunoSEQ multiplex PCR, and TCRdb kept only the in-frame ones, dropping some. The sample shows 95,000 to 100,000 clones, about 90% of them seen only once. This material consisted of peripheral blood, taken 28 days after the second AZD1222 dose. The source of these receptors is an adult who received the AZD1222 COVID-19 vaccine.

J is TRBJ2-1 and V is TRBV7-9; 8 bases are a match to TRBD2. Trimming cost V 3 bases and J 8 bases; bases outside gene matches: 3. CDR3 length: 13 residues. Germline V gene sequence: CDR1 SEHNR, CDR2 FQNEAQ (reference sequence). The CDR3 DNA reads TGTGCCAGCAGCTTGAGCGGGAGATATGAGCAGTTCTTC. This encodes CASSLSGRYEQFF.

This clone has only one observation. For the CDR3, the DNA is TGCGCCAGCAGACCTGGGGGCGCGGATGAAAAACTGTTTTTT. The encoded protein is CASRPGGADEKLFF. The chain is built from TRBV5-1 and TRBJ1-4; tentative D call: TRBD1 (6 bases). The CDR3 contains 14 residues. The germline V gene has CDR1 SGHRS and CDR2 YFSETQ. V gave up 5 bases and J gave up 6 bases, with 14 bases separating them.

The chain carries TRBV30 and TRBJ1-5; D is perhaps TRBD1 (6 bases). V was shortened by 2 bases and J by 3 bases, with 8 bases between the two germline ends. Germline assignment: CDR1 GTSNPN and CDR2 SVGIG (reference sequence). The CDR3 loop spans 13 amino acids. For the CDR3, the DNA is TGTGCCTGGAGTCGGGGGCACAATCAGCCCCAGCATTTT. Translating gives CAWSRGHNQPQHF.

The genes are TRBV7-8 and TRBJ1-2; 9 nucleotides agree with TRBD1. With V trimmed by 4 bases and J by 4 bases, 7 bases remained unmatched. The germline V gene encodes CDR1 SGHVS and CDR2 FQNEAQ. The CDR3 is made up of 15 amino acids. DNA of the CDR3: TGTGCCAGCAGCTCACTGACAGGGGGAACCTATGGCTACACCTTC. It encodes CASSSLTGGTYGYTF.

The CDR3 spells CASSLAGGQGENIQYF. CDR3 nucleotides: TGTGCCAGCAGCTTGGCTGGGGGACAGGGAGAAAACATTCAGTACTTC. The chain carries TRBV5-6 and TRBJ2-4; 9 bases align to TRBD1. Germline V gene lookup returns CDR1 SGHDT and CDR2 YYEEEE. CDR3 length: 16 amino acids. The junction had 6 bases not matched to a gene; V was cut back by 0 bases and J by 5 bases.

The chain employs TRBV7-7 and TRBJ2-3; D not resolved. With 5 bases removed from V and 2 bases from J, the gap between germline ends came to 14 bases. CDR3 length: 15 amino acids. Germline loops: CDR1 SSHAT, CDR2 FNYEAQ (reference sequence). In DNA, the CDR3 is TGTGCCAGCAGCCAAACGGCCCCCTTCACAGATACGCAGTATTTT. Translation gives CASSQTAPFTDTQYF. The variable domain in full, with the rest retrieved from reference TRBV7-7 and TRBJ2-3, is GAGVSQSPRYKVTKRGQDVTLRCDPISSHATLYWYQQALGQGPEFLTYFNYEAQPDKSGLPSDRFSAERPEGSISTLTIQRTEQRDSAMYRCASSQTAPFTDTQYFGPGTRLTVL.

The chain recombines TRBV19 with TRBJ2-6; 7 bases align to TRBD1. This CDR3 is 17 amino acids long. Germline V CDR1 and CDR2: LNHDA, SQIVND (reference sequence). V dropped 3 bases and J dropped 0; count of bases not matched to a gene: 5. CDR3 nucleotides: TGTGCCAGTAGTATCGGACAGGCGACCTCTGGGGCCAACGTCCTGACTTTC. Amino acid sequence: CASSIGQATSGANVLTF.

The chain uses TRBV6-6 and TRBJ2-1, with TRBD1 identical over 7 bases. CDR3 length equals 14 residues. Germline-derived CDR1 and CDR2 are MNHNY and SVGAGI (reference sequence). V shed 6 bases and J 2 bases; nucleotides not matched to a gene: 4. The CDR3 here is CASRPQGTYNEQFF. The CDR3 nucleotides read TGTGCCAGCAGGCCACAGGGGACCTACAATGAGCAGTTCTTC.

The chain combines TRBV4-1 with TRBJ1-2, with D perhaps matching TRBD1 (6 bases). CDR3 length: 15 residues. Trimming took 1 base from V and 0 from J, leaving 9 bases between them. The germline V gene has CDR1 MGHRA and CDR2 YSYEKL. The CDR3 nucleotides read TGCGCCAGCAGCCAAGGGACAGCTCCTAACTATGGCTACACCTTC. It is translated as CASSQGTAPNYGYTF.

This chain connects TRBV11-2 to TRBJ1-2; D is unresolved. Germline V gene data show CDR1 as SGHAT and CDR2 as FQNNGV. The CDR3 has 13 residues. Trimming cost V 1 base and J 3 bases, with 6 bases left between them. As DNA, the CDR3 is TGTGCCAGCAGCTTAGCCCGGTACTATGGCTACACCTTC. It is translated as CASSLARYYGYTF.